Listed here are 21 T cell receptor beta chains from one sample, sequenced in a study of radiation and T cells in renal cell carcinoma. Time point meaning: blood 2 weeks post-SBRT. Treatment defined: 15 Gy SBRT to primary tumor, nephrectomy 4 weeks later. Data came from immunoSEQ multiplex PCR; TCRdb stores just in-frame clones and leaves some out. This table has almost 50,000 clones, approximately 80% appearing once. Sample: blood, taken from a patient whose treatment included radiotherapy and nephrectomy. The receptors derive from an older woman with renal cell carcinoma.

The rearrangement links TRBV7-8 to TRBJ2-3, with D uncertain. The CDR3 has 14 residues. Per germline, CDR1 SGHVS and CDR2 FQNEAQ. The germline V and J ends were trimmed by 2 bases and 0 bases, with 6 bases remaining between them. CDR3 DNA: TGTGCCAGCAGCTTACAGATTAGCACAGATACGCAGTATTTT. Its protein product is CASSLQISTDTQYF.

The chain couples TRBV5-6 to TRBJ1-1; D gene uncertain. V was pared by 2 bases and J by 3 bases, with 5 bases between. Germline CDR1 reads SGHDT; CDR2 reads YYEEEE. The CDR3 covers 12 residues. CDR3 loop: CASSFTDTEAFF. DNA for the CDR3: TGTGCCAGCAGCTTCACGGACACTGAAGCTTTCTTT.

This clone was counted a single time. The chain has TRBV5-6 and TRBJ2-5; 7 bases line up with TRBD2. Germline CDR1 SGHDT, CDR2 YYEEEE. This CDR3 spans 15 amino acids. The V and J ends lost 0 bases and 3 bases, in that order; junction bases with no gene match: 5. CDR3 loop: CASSLGLADKETQYF. In DNA form, the CDR3 reads TGTGCCAGCAGCTTGGGACTAGCAGATAAAGAGACCCAGTACTTC.

This clone was counted once. The gene calls are TRBV19 and TRBJ2-3; 7 bases line up with TRBD1. The CDR3 extends over 15 amino acids. Germline values: CDR1 LNHDA, CDR2 SQIVND (reference sequence). After removal of 5 bases from V and 5 bases from J, the junction contained 10 bases not matched to a gene. The CDR3 sequence: CASSVTGDIGDTQYF. The CDR3 nucleotides read TGTGCCAGTAGTGTCACAGGGGATATCGGAGATACGCAGTATTTT.

The chain combines TRBV5-1 with TRBJ2-3, with TRBD2 matching 8 bases. CDR3 size: 14 residues. CDR1 and CDR2 (germline): SGHRS, YFSETQ. Germline trimming cut 3 bases from V and 5 bases from J; bases unmatched to any gene: 5. Here the CDR3 reads CASSSGLAVDTQYF. CDR3 bases: TGCGCCAGCAGCTCCGGACTAGCCGTAGATACGCAGTATTTT.

V is TRBV10-3 and J is TRBJ2-1, with 11 bases that match TRBD2. With 10 bases clipped from V and 6 bases from J, the junction kept 8 bases outside the gene matches. CDR1 and CDR2 from the germline V gene are ENHRY and SYGVKD. This CDR3 is 14 amino acids long. In DNA form, the CDR3 reads TGTGCCAGCAATAGCGGGGGGGCCGTCAATGAGCAGTTCTTC. It yields the protein CASNSGGAVNEQFF.

The chain links TRBV6-1 to TRBJ1-1; D unresolved. CDR3 size: 15 residues. The germline CDR1 and CDR2 sequences are MNHNS and SASEGT. Trimming took 4 bases from V and 6 from J, leaving 18 bases between them. The CDR3 DNA sequence: TGTGCCAGCAGTGCGTATTCAGGCCTGAGGGCTGAAGCTTTCTTT. Protein product: CASSAYSGLRAEAFF.

This rearrangement joins TRBV25-1 to TRBJ2-5; D is unresolved. This CDR3 spans 14 amino acids. CDR1 is MGHDK and CDR2 is SYGVNS in the germline V gene. The ends were cut back, 2 bases at V and 4 bases at J, with 11 bases in the middle. CDR3 nucleotide sequence: TGTGCCAGCAGTGAAGGGAAAGGGCCAGAGACCCAGTACTTC. This codes for CASSEGKGPETQYF. Together with reference TRBV25-1 and TRBJ2-5, the CDR3 gives the full variable domain: EADIYQTPRYLVIGTGKKITLECSQTMGHDKMYWYQQDPGMELHLIHYSYGVNSTEKGDLSSESTVSRIRTEHFPLTLESARPSHTSQYLCASSEGKGPETQYFGPGTRLLVL.

The genes are TRBV5-1 and TRBJ1-1; D perhaps matches TRBD1 (6 bases). This CDR3 region has 13 residues. Trimming pared 3 bases from V and 8 bases from J, leaving 14 bases between. Germline V gives CDR1 SGHRS, CDR2 YFSETQ. The CDR3 sequence is CASSSGSGTEAFF. DNA of the CDR3: TGCGCCAGCAGCTCGGGGTCCGGGACAGAAGCTTTCTTT.

The rearrangement uses TRBV5-1 and TRBJ1-4, with a possible D match to TRBD1 (6 bases). V was cut by 1 base and J by 7 bases, with 14 bases left in between. The V gene's germline CDR1 is SGHRS and CDR2 YFSETQ. CDR3 length: 15 amino acids. CDR3 in amino acids: CASSLWGPGSEKLFF. DNA of the CDR3: TGCGCCAGCAGCTTGTGGGGGCCTGGGAGTGAAAAACTGTTTTTT.

This clone was seen a single time. The CDR3 DNA follows: TGTGCCAGCAGTTCCGGGACAGGCACAGATACGCAGTATTTT. Translation: CASSSGTGTDTQYF. The rearrangement links TRBV7-3 to TRBJ2-3, with TRBD1 identical over 7 bases. After removal of 6 bases from V and 1 base from J, the junction contained 4 bases not matched to a gene. The CDR3 is 14 residues long. The germline V gene encodes CDR1 SGHTA and CDR2 FQGTGA.

In DNA, the CDR3 is TGCAGCGTTGGCCCGGTGAGGGACGAGCAGTACTTC. It encodes CSVGPVRDEQYF. The chain uses TRBV29-1 and TRBJ2-7, with D possibly being TRBD2 (5 bases). Germline V gene data show CDR1 as SQVTM and CDR2 as ANQGSEA. The CDR3 has 12 residues. Trimming took 4 bases from V and 5 from J, leaving 12 bases between them.

This chain joins TRBV28 and TRBJ1-3; TRBD1 matches 8 bases. The CDR3 is 18 residues long. Germline V CDR1 and CDR2: MDHEN, SYDVKM. V shed 6 bases and J 4 bases; nucleotides not matched to a gene: 17. DNA for the CDR3: TGTGCCAGCAGCTCCATGACCTGGACAGGGATCGGGGGAAACACCATATATTTT. It encodes CASSSMTWTGIGGNTIYF.

The rearrangement joins TRBV27 to TRBJ2-7, with 9 bases that match TRBD1. This CDR3 is 16 amino acids long. Germline V gene sequence: CDR1 MNHEY, CDR2 SMNVEV (reference sequence). Trimming at V came to 8 bases and at J to 3 bases, leaving 14 bases not matched to a gene. The CDR3 sequence: CASQITGTGPYYEQYF. The DNA of the CDR3 is TGTGCCAGCCAGATAACAGGGACAGGGCCTTACTACGAGCAGTACTTC.

This clone was observed a handful of times. This rearrangement joins TRBV5-1 to TRBJ2-7, with 9 nucleotides matching TRBD1. CDR3 length: 15 residues. Germline V lookup: CDR1 SGHRS, CDR2 YFSETQ. V dropped 2 bases and J dropped 2; count of bases not matched to a gene: 5. The CDR3 DNA sequence: TGCGCCAGCAGCTTTGGGGACAGGGTTCCCTACGAGCAGTACTTC. It encodes CASSFGDRVPYEQYF.

The chain's CDR3 is CASSWRTGGADYGYTF. For the CDR3, the DNA is TGCGCCAGCAGCTGGAGGACAGGGGGCGCCGACTATGGCTACACCTTC. The V gene is TRBV5-1, the J gene TRBJ1-2, with 11 bases aligning to TRBD1. Trimming removed 3 bases from V and 3 bases from J; junction bases left unmatched: 7. The CDR3 covers 16 residues. Germline V lookup: CDR1 SGHRS, CDR2 YFSETQ.

This sequence joins TRBV10-3 and TRBJ2-3, with D unclear. Trimming took 8 bases from V and 0 from J, leaving 3 bases between them. Germline CDR1 reads ENHRY; CDR2 reads SYGVKD. The CDR3 spans 11 residues. CDR3 coding DNA: TGTGCCATCGGCAGCACAGATACGCAGTATTTT. This sequence encodes CAIGSTDTQYF.

The chain is built from TRBV11-1 and TRBJ2-5; 7 bases are shared with TRBD2. The V segment lost 5 bases and the J segment 2 bases; nucleotides outside the gene matches: 11. Germline CDR1 reads SGHAT; CDR2 reads FQDESV (reference sequence). CDR3 length: 16 residues. The CDR3 spells CASSPGLLAAQETQYF. The CDR3 region has the DNA TGTGCCAGCAGCCCCGGCCTTCTAGCGGCGCAAGAGACCCAGTACTTC.

This clone appeared a few times. This chain uses TRBV2 with TRBJ2-7, with TRBD1 matching 7 bases. The CDR3 is 13 amino acids. V shed 8 bases, J shed 0 bases, and the junction held 4 bases outside the gene matches. The germline V gene encodes CDR1 SNHLY and CDR2 FYNNEI. Here the CDR3 DNA reads TGTGCCAGCGGGACAGCGAGCTCCTACGAGCAGTACTTC. This translates into CASGTASSYEQYF.

This chain links TRBV6-1 with TRBJ1-1, with D possibly matching TRBD1 (6 bases). Germline loops: CDR1 MNHNS, CDR2 SASEGT. The length of the CDR3 is 15 residues. V was shortened by 2 bases and J by 5 bases, with 15 bases between the two germline ends. The CDR3, as DNA: TGTGCCAGCAGTGAATATTCGGGGGCAGGGACTGAAGCTTTCTTT. Its translation: CASSEYSGAGTEAFF.

In its sample, this clone was seen a few times. The chain couples TRBV15 to TRBJ2-1; no firm D call. The CDR3 is made up of 16 amino acids. V lost 5 bases and J lost 0, with 14 bases in between. Germline CDR1 LNHNV, CDR2 YYDKDF (reference sequence). CDR3 region: CATSGQERSSYNEQFF. The CDR3 bases are TGTGCCACCAGCGGCCAGGAGAGAAGCTCCTACAATGAGCAGTTCTTC.